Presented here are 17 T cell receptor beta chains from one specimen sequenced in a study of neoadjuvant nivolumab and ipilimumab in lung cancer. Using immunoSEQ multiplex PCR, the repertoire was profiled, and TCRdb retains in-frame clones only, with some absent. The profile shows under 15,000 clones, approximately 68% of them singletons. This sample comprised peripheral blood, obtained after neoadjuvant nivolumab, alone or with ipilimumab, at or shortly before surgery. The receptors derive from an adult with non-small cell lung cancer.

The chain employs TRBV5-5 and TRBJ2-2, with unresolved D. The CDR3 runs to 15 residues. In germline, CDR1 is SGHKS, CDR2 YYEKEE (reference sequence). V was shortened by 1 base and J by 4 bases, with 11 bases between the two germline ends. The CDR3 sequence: CASSLQEVGTGELFF. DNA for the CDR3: TGTGCCAGCAGCTTGCAGGAAGTGGGCACCGGGGAGCTGTTTTTT.

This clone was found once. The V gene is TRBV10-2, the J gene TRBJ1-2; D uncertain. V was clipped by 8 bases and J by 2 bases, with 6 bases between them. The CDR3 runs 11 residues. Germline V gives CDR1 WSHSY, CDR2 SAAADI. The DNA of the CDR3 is TGCGCCAGCGGCCAGAACTATGGCTACACCTTC. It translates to CASGQNYGYTF.

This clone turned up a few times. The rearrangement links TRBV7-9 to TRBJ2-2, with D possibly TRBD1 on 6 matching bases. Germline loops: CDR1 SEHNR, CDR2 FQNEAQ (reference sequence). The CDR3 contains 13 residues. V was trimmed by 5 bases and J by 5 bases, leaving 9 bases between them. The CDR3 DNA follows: TGTGCCAGCAGCGATACAGGGACCGGGGAGCTGTTTTTT. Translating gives CASSDTGTGELFF.

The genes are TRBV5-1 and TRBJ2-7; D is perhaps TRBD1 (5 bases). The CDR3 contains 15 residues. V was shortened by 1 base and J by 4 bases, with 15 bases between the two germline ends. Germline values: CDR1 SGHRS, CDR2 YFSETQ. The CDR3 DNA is TGCGCCAGCAGCTTGCCCCGGAGTAAGGGGTACGAGCAGTACTTC. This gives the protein CASSLPRSKGYEQYF.

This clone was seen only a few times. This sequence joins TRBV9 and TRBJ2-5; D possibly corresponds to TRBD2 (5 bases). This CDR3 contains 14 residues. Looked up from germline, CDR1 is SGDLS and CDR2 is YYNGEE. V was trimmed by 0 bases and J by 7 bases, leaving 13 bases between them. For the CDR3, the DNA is TGTGCCAGCAGCGTAGTGGCAGGCCGGGGGACCCAGTACTTC. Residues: CASSVVAGRGTQYF.

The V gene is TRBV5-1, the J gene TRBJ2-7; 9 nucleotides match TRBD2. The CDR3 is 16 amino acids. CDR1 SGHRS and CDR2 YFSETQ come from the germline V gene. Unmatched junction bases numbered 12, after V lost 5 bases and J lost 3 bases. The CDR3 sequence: CASSSAGGPGYYEQYF. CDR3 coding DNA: TGCGCCAGCAGTTCAGCGGGAGGCCCTGGGTACTACGAGCAGTACTTC. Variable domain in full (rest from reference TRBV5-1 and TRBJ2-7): KAGVTQTPRYLIKTRGQQVTLSCSPISGHRSVSWYQQTPGQGLQFLFEYFSETQRNKGNFPGRFSGRQFSNSRSEMNVSTLELGDSALYLCASSSAGGPGYYEQYFGPGTRLTVT.

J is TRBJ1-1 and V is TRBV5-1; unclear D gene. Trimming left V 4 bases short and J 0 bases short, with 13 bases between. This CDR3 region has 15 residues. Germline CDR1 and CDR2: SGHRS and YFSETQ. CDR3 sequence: CASSPMGGLNTEAFF. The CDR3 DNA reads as TGCGCCAGCAGCCCTATGGGAGGCCTGAACACTGAAGCTTTCTTT. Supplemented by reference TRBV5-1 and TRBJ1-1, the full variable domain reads KAGVTQTPRYLIKTRGQQVTLSCSPISGHRSVSWYQQTPGQGLQFLFEYFSETQRNKGNFPGRFSGRQFSNSRSEMNVSTLELGDSALYLCASSPMGGLNTEAFFGQGTRLTVV.

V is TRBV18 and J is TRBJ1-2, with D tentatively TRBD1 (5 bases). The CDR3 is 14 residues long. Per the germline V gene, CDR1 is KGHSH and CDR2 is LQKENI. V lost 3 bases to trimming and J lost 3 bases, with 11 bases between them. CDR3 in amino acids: CASSPQGEHYGYTF. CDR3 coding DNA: TGTGCCAGCTCACCCCAAGGGGAGCACTATGGCTACACCTTC.

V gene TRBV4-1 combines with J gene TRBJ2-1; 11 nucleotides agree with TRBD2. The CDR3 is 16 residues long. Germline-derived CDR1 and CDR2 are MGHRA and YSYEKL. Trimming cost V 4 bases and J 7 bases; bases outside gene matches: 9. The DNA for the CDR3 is TGCGCCAGCAGCCGGCCGATAGCGGGAGGGCCTAATGAGCAGTTCTTC. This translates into CASSRPIAGGPNEQFF.

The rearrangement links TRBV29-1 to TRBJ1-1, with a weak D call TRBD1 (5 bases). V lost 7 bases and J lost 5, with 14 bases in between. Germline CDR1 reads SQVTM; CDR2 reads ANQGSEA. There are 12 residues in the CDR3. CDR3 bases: TGCAGCGCCGTCGGGGGGGGAACTGAAGCTTTCTTT. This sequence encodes CSAVGGGTEAFF.

CDR3 loop: CASSVSSGRAYEQYF. DNA for the CDR3: TGTGCCAGCAGCGTATCCAGCGGGAGGGCATACGAGCAGTACTTC. The chain carries TRBV9 and TRBJ2-7, with TRBD2 matching 10 bases. The germline CDR1 and CDR2 sequences are SGDLS and YYNGEE. CDR3 size: 15 residues. V shed 1 base and J 4 bases; nucleotides not matched to a gene: 5.

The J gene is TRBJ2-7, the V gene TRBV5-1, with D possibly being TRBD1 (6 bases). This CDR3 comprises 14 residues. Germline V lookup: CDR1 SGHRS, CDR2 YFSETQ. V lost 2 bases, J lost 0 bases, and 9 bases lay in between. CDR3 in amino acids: CASSFRTASYEQYF. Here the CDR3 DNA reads TGCGCCAGCAGCTTCCGGACAGCCTCCTACGAGCAGTACTTC.

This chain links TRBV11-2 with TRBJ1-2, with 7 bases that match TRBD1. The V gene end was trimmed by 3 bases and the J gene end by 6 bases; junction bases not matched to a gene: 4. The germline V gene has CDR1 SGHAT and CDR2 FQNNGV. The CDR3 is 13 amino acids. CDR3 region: CASSFGTADGYTF. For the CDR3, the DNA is TGTGCCAGCAGCTTTGGGACAGCGGATGGCTACACCTTC.

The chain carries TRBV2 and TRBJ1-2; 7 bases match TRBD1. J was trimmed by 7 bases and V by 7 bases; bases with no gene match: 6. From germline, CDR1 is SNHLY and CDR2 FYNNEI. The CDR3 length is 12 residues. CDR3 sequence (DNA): TGTGCCAGCACTACAGGGGCTGTTGGCTACACCTTC. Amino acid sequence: CASTTGAVGYTF. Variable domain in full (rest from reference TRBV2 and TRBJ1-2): EPEVTQTPSHQVTQMGQEVILRCVPISNHLYFYWYRQILGQKVEFLVSFYNNEISEKSEIFDDQFSVERPDGSNFTLKIRSTKLEDSAMYFCASTTGAVGYTFGSGTRLTVV.

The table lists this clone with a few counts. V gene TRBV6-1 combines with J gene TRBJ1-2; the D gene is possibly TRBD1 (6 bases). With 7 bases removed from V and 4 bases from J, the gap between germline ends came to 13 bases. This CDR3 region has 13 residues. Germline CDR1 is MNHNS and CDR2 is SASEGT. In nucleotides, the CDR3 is TGTGCCAGCACCGAAGGGGGGTCCTATGGCTACACCTTC. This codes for CASTEGGSYGYTF.

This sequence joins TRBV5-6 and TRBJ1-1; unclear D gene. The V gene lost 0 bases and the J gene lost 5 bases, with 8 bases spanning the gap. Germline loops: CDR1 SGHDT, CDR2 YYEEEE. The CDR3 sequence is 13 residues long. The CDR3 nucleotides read TGTGCCAGCAGCTTGGTTGCAGATACTGAAGCTTTCTTT. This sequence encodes CASSLVADTEAFF.

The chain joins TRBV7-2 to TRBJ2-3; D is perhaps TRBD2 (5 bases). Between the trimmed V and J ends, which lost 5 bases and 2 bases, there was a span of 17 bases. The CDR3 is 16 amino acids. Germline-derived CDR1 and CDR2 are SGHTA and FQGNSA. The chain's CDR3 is CASSATMRVITDTQYF. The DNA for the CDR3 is TGTGCCAGCAGCGCGACAATGCGGGTGATCACAGATACGCAGTATTTT.